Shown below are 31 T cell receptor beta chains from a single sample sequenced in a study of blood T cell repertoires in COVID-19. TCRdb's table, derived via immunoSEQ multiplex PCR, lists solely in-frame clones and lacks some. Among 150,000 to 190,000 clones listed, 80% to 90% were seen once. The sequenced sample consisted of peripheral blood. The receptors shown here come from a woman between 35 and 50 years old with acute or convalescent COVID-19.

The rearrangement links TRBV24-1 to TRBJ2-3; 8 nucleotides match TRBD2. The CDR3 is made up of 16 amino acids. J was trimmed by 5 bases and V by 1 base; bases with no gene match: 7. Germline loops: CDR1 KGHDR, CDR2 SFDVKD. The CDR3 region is CATSDFGGGGRDTQYF. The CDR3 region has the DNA TGTGCCACCAGTGATTTCGGGGGGGGAGGGAGAGATACGCAGTATTTT.

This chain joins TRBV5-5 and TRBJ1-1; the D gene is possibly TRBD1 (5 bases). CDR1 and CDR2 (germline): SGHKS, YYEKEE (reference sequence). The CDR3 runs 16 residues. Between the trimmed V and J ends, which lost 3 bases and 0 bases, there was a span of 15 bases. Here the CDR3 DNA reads TGTGCCAGCAGCTCCCAGGGTTGGTACTTGAACACTGAAGCTTTCTTT. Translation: CASSSQGWYLNTEAFF.

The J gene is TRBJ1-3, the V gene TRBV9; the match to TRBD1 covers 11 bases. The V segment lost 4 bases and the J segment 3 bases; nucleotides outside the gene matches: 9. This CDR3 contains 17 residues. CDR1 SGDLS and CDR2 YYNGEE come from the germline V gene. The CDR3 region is CASSPGTGGISGNTIYF. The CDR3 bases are TGTGCCAGCAGCCCCGGGACAGGGGGTATCAGTGGAAACACCATATATTTT.

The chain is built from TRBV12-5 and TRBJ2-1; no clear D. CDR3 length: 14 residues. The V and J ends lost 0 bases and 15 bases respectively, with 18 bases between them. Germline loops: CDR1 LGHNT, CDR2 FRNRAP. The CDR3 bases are TGTGCTAGTGGTTTGGTACCGTTGATCCCAAAGCGGTTCTTC. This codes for CASGLVPLIPKRFF. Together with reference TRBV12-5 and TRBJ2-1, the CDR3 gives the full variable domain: DARVTQTPRHKVTEMGQEVTMRCQPILGHNTVFWYRQTMMQGLELLAYFRNRAPLDDSGMPKDRFSAEMPDATLATLKIQPSEPRDSAVYFCASGLVPLIPKRFFGPGTRLTVL.

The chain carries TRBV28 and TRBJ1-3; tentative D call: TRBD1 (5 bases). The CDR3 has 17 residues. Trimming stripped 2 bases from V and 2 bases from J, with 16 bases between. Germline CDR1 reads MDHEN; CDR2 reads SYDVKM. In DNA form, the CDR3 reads TGTGCCAGCAGTTTAGCCACAGGACCCGGACCTGGAAACACCATATATTTT. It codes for CASSLATGPGPGNTIYF.

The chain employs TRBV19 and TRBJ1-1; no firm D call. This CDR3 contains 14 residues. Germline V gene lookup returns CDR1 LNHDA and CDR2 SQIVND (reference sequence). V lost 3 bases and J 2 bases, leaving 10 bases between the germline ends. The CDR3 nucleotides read TGTGCCAGTAGTATCGCGACATTAAACACTGAAGCTTTCTTT. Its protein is CASSIATLNTEAFF.

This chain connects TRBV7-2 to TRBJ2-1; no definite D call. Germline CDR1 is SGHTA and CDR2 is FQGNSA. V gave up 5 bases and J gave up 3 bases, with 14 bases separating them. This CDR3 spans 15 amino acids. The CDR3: CASSLYRQDYNEQFF. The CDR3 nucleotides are TGTGCCAGCAGCCTCTATAGGCAGGACTACAATGAGCAGTTCTTC. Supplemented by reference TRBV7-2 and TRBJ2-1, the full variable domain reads GAGVSQSPSNKVTEKGKDVELRCDPISGHTALYWYRQSLGQGLEFLIYFQGNSAPDKSGLPSDRFSAERTGGSVSTLTIQRTQQEDSAVYLCASSLYRQDYNEQFFGPGTRLTVL.

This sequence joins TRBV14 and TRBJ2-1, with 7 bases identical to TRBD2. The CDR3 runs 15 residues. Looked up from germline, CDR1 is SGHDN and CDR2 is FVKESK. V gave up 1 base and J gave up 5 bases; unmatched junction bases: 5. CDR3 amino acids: CASSQGLALNNEQFF. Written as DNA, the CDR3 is TGTGCCAGCAGCCAAGGACTAGCACTCAACAATGAGCAGTTCTTC.

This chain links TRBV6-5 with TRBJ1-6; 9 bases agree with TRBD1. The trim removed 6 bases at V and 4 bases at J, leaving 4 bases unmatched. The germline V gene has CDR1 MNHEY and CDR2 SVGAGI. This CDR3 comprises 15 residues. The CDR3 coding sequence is TGTGCCAGCAGGGGGGGACAGGGATATAATTCACCCCTCCACTTT. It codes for CASRGGQGYNSPLHF.

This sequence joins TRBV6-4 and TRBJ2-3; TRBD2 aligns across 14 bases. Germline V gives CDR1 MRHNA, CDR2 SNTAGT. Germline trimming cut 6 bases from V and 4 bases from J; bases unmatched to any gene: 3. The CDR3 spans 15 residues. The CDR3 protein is CASSQTSGGADTQYF. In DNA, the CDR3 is TGTGCCAGCAGCCAGACTAGCGGGGGGGCAGATACGCAGTATTTT.

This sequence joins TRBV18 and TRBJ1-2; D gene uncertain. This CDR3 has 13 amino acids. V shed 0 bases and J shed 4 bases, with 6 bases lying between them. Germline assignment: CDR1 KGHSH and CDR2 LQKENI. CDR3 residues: CASSPPGAYGYTF. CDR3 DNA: TGTGCCAGCTCACCACCGGGAGCCTATGGCTACACCTTC.

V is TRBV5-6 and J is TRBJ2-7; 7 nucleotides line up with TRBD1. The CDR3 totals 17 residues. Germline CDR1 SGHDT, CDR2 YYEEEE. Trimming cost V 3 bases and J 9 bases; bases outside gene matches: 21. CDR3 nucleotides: TGTGCCAGCAGCTCTTTCGGTCAGGGGGACGGACCCCCAGGGCAGTACTTC. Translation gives CASSSFGQGDGPPGQYF.

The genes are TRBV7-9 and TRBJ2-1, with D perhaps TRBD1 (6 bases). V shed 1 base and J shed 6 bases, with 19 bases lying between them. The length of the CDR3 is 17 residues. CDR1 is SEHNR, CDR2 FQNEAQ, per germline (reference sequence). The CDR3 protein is CASSLGSGTPRFNEQFF. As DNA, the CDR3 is TGTGCCAGCAGCTTAGGATCCGGGACACCCCGTTTCAATGAGCAGTTCTTC.

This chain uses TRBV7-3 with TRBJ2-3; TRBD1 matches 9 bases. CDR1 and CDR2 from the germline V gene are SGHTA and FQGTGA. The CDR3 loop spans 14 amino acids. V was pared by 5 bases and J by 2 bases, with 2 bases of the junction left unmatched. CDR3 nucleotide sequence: TGTGCCAGCAGCCGGGACAGGGCCACAGATACGCAGTATTTT. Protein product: CASSRDRATDTQYF. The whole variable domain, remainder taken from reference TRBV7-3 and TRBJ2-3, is GAGVSQTPSNKVTEKGKYVELRCDPISGHTALYWYRQSLGQGPEFLIYFQGTGAADDSGLPNDRFFAVRPEGSVSTLKIQRTERGDSAVYLCASSRDRATDTQYFGPGTRLTVL.

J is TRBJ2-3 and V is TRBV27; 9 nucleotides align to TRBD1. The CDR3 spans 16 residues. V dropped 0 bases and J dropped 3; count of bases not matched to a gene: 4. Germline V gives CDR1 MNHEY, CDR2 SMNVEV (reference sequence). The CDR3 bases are TGTGCCAGCAGTTTATCCCCGGACAGGGGTACAGATACGCAGTATTTT. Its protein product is CASSLSPDRGTDTQYF.

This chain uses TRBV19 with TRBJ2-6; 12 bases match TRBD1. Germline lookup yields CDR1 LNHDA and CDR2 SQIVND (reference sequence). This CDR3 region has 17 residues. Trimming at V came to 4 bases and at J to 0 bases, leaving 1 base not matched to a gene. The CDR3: CASSTGQGASGANVLTF. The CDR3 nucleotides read TGTGCCAGTAGTACGGGACAGGGGGCCTCTGGGGCCAACGTCCTGACTTTC.

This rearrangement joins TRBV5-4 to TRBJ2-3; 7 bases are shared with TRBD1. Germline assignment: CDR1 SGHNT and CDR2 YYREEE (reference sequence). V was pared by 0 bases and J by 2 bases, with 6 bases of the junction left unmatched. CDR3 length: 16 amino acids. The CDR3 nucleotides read TGTGCCAGCAGCTTGGTCCGGGACAGACACACAGATACGCAGTATTTT. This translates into CASSLVRDRHTDTQYF.

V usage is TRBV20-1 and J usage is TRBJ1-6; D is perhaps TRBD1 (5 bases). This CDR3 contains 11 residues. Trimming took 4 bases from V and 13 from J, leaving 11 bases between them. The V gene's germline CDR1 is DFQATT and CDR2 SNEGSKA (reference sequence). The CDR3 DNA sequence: TGCAGTGCTACCCCCCGGGGGCCCCTCCACTTT. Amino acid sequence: CSATPRGPLHF.

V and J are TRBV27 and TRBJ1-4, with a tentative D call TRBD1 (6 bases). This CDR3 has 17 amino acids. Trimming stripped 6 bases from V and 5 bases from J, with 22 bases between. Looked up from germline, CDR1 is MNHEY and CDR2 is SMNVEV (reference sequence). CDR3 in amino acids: CASSGWVEGGENEKLFF. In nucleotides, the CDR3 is TGTGCCAGCAGCGGGTGGGTGGAAGGGGGAGAGAATGAAAAACTGTTTTTT.

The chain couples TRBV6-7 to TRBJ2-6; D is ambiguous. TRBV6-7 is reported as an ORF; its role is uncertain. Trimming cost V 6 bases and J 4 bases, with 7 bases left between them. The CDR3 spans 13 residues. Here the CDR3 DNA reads TGTGCCAGCAGCCCGCAGGGGGCCAACGTCCTGACTTTC. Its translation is CASSPQGANVLTF.

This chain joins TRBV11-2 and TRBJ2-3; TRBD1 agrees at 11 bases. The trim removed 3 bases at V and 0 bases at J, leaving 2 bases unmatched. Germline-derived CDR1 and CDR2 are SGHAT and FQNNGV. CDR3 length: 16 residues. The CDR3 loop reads CASSFGQGASTDTQYF. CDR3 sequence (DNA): TGTGCCAGCAGCTTCGGACAGGGGGCTAGCACAGATACGCAGTATTTT.

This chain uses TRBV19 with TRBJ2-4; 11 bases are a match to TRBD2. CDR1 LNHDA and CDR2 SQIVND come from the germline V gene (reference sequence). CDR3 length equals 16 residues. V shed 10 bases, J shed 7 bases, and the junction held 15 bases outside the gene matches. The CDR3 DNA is TGTGCCAAATGGCAGGCCTTAGCGGGAGGGAGGAACATTCAGTACTTC. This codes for CAKWQALAGGRNIQYF.

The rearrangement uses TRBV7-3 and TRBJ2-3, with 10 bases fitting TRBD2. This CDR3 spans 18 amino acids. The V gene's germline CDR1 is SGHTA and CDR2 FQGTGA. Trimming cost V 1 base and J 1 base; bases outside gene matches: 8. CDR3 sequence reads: CASSLNGLLAGGTDTQYF. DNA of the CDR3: TGTGCCAGCAGCTTAAACGGTCTCCTAGCGGGAGGCACAGATACGCAGTATTTT.

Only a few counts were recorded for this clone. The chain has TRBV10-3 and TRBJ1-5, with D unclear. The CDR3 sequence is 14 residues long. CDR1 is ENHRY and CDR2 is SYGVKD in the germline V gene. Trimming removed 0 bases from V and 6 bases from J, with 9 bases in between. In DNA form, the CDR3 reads TGTGCCATCAGTGAGTCGTCTTCGGGTCAGCCCCAGCATTTT. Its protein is CAISESSSGQPQHF.

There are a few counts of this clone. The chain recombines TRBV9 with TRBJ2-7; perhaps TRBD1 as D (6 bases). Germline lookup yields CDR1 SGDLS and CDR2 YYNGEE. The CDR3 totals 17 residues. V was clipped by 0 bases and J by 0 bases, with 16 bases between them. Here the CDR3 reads CASSVEAGELNSYEQYF. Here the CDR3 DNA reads TGTGCCAGCAGCGTAGAGGCAGGGGAACTAAACTCCTACGAGCAGTACTTC.

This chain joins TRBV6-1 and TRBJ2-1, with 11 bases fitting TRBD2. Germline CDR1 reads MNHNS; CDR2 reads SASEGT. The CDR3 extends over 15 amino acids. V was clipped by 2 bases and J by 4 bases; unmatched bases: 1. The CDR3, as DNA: TGTGCCAGCAGTGAAACTAGCGGGGGTTACAATGAGCAGTTCTTC. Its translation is CASSETSGGYNEQFF.

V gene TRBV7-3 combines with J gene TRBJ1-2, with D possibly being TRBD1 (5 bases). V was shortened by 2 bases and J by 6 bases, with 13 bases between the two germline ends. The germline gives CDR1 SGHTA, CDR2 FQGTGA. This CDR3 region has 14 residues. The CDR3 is CASSLGGSMDGYTF. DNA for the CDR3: TGTGCCAGCAGCTTAGGGGGGTCTATGGATGGCTACACCTTC.

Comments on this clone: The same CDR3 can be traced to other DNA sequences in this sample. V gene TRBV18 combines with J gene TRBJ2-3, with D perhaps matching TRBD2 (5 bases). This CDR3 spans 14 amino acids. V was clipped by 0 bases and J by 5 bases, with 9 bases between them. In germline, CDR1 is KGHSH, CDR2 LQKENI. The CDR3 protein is CASSPPRVGDTQYF. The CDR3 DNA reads TGTGCCAGCTCACCACCGAGGGTTGGAGATACGCAGTATTTT. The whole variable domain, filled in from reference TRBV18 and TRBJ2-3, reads NAGVMQNPRHLVRRRGQEARLRCSPMKGHSHVYWYRQLPEEGLKFMVYLQKENIIDESGMPKERFSAEFPKEGPSILRIQQVVRGDSAAYFCASSPPRVGDTQYFGPGTRLTVL.

CDR3 nucleotide sequence: TGTGCCAGCAGCCTCTGGACAGCTAGGCCTTCCGGCAACACCATATATTTT. Its protein product is CASSLWTARPSGNTIYF. The chain carries TRBV3-1 (or the pseudogene TRBV3-2) and TRBJ1-3, with D maybe TRBD1 (6 bases). The CDR3 is 17 amino acids. The V gene's germline CDR1 is LGHDT and CDR2 YNNKEL (reference sequence). V was cut by 4 bases and J by 7 bases, with 23 bases left in between.

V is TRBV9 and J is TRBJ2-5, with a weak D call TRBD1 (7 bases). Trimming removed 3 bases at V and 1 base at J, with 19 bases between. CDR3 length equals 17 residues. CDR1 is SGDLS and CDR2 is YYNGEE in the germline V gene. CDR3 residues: CASSARQGPGSQETQYF. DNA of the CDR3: TGTGCCAGCAGCGCCCGACAGGGCCCCGGGAGCCAAGAGACCCAGTACTTC.

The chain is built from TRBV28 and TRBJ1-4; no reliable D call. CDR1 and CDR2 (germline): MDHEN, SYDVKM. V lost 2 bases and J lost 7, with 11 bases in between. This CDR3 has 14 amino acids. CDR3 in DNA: TGTGCCAGCAGTTTAGGCCAGGAACGTGAAAAACTGTTTTTT. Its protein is CASSLGQEREKLFF.